The 10 T cell receptor beta chains in this list originate from one sample, sequenced in a study of T cell responses to AZD1222 COVID-19 vaccine. Measured with immunoSEQ multiplex PCR; TCRdb has only the in-frame clones, and not every one. The sample has over 85,000 clones, approximately 84% seen once; the top ten hold more than 13%. The specimen comprised peripheral blood, sampled 28 days after the second AZD1222 dose. Receptors originate from an adult who received the AZD1222 COVID-19 vaccine.

The gene calls are TRBV5-4 and TRBJ2-6, with D maybe TRBD2 (5 bases). Trimming pared 0 bases from V and 2 bases from J, leaving 6 bases between. Germline assignment: CDR1 SGHNT and CDR2 YYREEE (reference sequence). The CDR3 is 15 residues long. CDR3 DNA sequence: TGTGCCAGCAGCTTGGACGGGGCTGGGGCCAACGTCCTGACTTTC. This gives the protein CASSLDGAGANVLTF.

The chain joins TRBV7-2 to TRBJ2-7; 8 bases align to TRBD2. The CDR3 has 16 residues. Germline CDR1 is SGHTA and CDR2 is FQGNSA. V lost 1 base to trimming and J lost 5 bases; unmatched junction nucleotides: 10. DNA for the CDR3: TGTGCCAGCAGCTTAGGGCTAGCGGGCCCTCGGAACGAGCAGTACTTC. This sequence encodes CASSLGLAGPRNEQYF.

This chain connects TRBV4-3 to TRBJ1-1; D may be TRBD1 (6 bases). CDR1 and CDR2 (germline): LGHNA, YSLEER. Trimming removed 2 bases from V and 8 bases from J, with 15 bases in between. CDR3 length: 14 residues. This CDR3 reads CASSQNTGLVEAFF. The CDR3 DNA is TGCGCCAGCAGCCAAAACACAGGGCTTGTAGAAGCTTTCTTT.

The chain recombines TRBV27 with TRBJ2-2, with D perhaps matching TRBD2 (6 bases). V gave up 7 bases and J gave up 0 bases, with 21 bases separating them. The CDR3 spans 18 residues. Germline lookup yields CDR1 MNHEY and CDR2 SMNVEV (reference sequence). The chain's CDR3 is CASTARSGWDSNTGELFF. For the CDR3, the DNA is TGTGCCAGCACCGCCCGGAGCGGGTGGGACTCGAACACCGGGGAGCTGTTTTTT.

J is TRBJ2-7 and V is TRBV2, with D perhaps TRBD1 (6 bases). The V and J ends lost 8 bases and 1 base respectively, with 12 bases between them. Germline V CDR1 and CDR2: SNHLY, FYNNEI. The CDR3 runs to 13 residues. The DNA of the CDR3 is TGTGCCAGCGGTACGACAGGATCCTACGAGCAGTACTTC. Protein sequence: CASGTTGSYEQYF.

V usage is TRBV29-1 and J usage is TRBJ2-2; TRBD2 might be the D (6 bases). The CDR3 extends over 15 amino acids. V was shortened by 7 bases and J by 0 bases, with 15 bases between the two germline ends. From germline, CDR1 is SQVTM and CDR2 ANQGSEA. CDR3 sequence reads: CSAGDGPTNTGELFF. The CDR3 DNA reads as TGCAGCGCGGGGGACGGACCCACGAACACCGGGGAGCTGTTTTTT.

This chain joins TRBV7-8 and TRBJ1-1; weak D call: TRBD1 (5 bases). Germline CDR1 SGHVS, CDR2 FQNEAQ. Deletions cut 6 bases from V and 3 bases from J, with 11 bases between. The CDR3 spans 13 residues. This CDR3 is CASRLGVDTEAFF. For the CDR3, the DNA is TGTGCCAGCAGATTGGGGGTGGACACTGAAGCTTTCTTT.

This chain joins TRBV3-1 (or the pseudogene TRBV3-2) and TRBJ2-1; tentatively, D is TRBD2 (5 bases). This CDR3 contains 15 residues. V gave up 3 bases and J gave up 0 bases, with 9 bases separating them. CDR1 and CDR2 (germline): LGHDT, YNNKEL (reference sequence). The CDR3 DNA reads as TGTGCCAGCAGCCAGCGCGGGCCCTCCTACAATGAGCAGTTCTTC. Translating gives CASSQRGPSYNEQFF.

The gene calls are TRBV7-6 and TRBJ2-5; tentative D call: TRBD2 (5 bases). Deletions cut 1 base from V and 1 base from J, with 13 bases between. The CDR3 is 16 residues long. Germline CDR1 SGHVS, CDR2 FNYEAQ. CDR3 in DNA: TGTGCCAGCAGCTTAGGGGCGGTAGGACTCCAAGAGACCCAGTACTTC. This codes for CASSLGAVGLQETQYF.

V gene TRBV4-1 combines with J gene TRBJ2-2, with D tentatively TRBD2 (6 bases). The V and J ends lost 0 bases and 4 bases respectively, with 15 bases between them. Germline lookup yields CDR1 MGHRA and CDR2 YSYEKL. This CDR3 has 17 residues. CDR3 sequence (DNA): TGCGCCAGCAGCCAAGATCTGGGGGGACTTCTCACCGGGGAGCTGTTTTTT. It encodes CASSQDLGGLLTGELFF.